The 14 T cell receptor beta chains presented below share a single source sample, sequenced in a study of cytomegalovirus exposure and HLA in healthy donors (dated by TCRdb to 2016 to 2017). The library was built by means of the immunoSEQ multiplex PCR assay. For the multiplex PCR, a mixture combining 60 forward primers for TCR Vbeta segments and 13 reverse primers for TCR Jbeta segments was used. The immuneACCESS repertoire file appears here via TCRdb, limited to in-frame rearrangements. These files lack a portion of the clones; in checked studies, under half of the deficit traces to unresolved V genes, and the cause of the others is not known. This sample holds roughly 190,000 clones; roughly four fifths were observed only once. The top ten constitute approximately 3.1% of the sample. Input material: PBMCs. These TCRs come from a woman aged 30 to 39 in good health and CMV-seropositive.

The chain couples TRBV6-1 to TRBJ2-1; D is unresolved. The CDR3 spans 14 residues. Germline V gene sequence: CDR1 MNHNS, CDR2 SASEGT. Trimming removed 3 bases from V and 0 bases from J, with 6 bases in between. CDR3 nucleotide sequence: TGTGCCAGCAGTGATCCTTACTCCTACAATGAGCAGTTCTTC. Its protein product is CASSDPYSYNEQFF.

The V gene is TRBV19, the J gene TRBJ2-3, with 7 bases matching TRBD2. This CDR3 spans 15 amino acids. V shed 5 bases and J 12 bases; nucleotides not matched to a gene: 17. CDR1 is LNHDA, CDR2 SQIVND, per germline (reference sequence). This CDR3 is CASSQTSSLGISQYF. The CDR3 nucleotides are TGTGCCAGTAGTCAGACTAGCTCCCTAGGAATATCTCAGTATTTT.

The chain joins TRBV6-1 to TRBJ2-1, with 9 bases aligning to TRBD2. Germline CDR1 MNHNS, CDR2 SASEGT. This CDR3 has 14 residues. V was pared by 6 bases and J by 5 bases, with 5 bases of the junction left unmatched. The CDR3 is CASRTSGGNNEQFF. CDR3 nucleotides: TGTGCCAGCAGGACTAGCGGAGGGAACAATGAGCAGTTCTTC.

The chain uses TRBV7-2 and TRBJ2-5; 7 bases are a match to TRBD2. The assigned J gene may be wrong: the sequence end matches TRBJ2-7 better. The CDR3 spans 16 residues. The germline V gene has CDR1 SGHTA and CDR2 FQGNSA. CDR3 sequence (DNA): TGTGCCAGCAGTCGCCAGCCGGGACTATCCACCTACGAGCAGTACTTC. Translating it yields CASSRQPGLSTYEQYF.

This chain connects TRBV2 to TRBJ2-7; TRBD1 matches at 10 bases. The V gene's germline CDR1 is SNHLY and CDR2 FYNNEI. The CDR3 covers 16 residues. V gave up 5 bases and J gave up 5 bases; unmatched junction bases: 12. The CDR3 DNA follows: TGTGCCAGCAGTCCTTCGTTGGGACAGGGGACAAACGAGCAGTACTTC. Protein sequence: CASSPSLGQGTNEQYF.

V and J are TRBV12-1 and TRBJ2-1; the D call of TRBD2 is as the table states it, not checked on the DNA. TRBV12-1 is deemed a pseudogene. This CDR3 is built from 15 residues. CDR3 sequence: CASSLGREYYNEQFF. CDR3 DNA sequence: TGTGCCAGCAGCTTGGGGAGGGAGTACTACAATGAGCAGTTCTTC.

For the CDR3, the DNA is TGTGCCACCAGCAGAGAGGGACAGGGCTACGAGCAGTACTTC. Its protein is CATSREGQGYEQYF. This chain connects TRBV15 to TRBJ2-7, with 9 bases aligning to TRBD1. The CDR3 extends over 14 amino acids. The V segment lost 0 bases and the J segment 3 bases; nucleotides outside the gene matches: 0. Germline values: CDR1 LNHNV, CDR2 YYDKDF (reference sequence).

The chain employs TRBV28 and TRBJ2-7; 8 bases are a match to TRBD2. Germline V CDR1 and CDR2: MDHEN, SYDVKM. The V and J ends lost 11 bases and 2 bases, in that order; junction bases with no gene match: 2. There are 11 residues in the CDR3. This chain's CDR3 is CAAGLAYEQYF. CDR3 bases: TGTGCCGCGGGACTAGCCTACGAGCAGTACTTC.

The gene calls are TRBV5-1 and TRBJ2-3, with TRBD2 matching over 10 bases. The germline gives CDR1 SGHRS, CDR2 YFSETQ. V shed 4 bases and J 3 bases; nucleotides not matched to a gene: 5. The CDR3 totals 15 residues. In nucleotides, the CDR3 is TGCGCCAGCAGCGTCCCTAGCGGGAGTACAGATACGCAGTATTTT. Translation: CASSVPSGSTDTQYF.

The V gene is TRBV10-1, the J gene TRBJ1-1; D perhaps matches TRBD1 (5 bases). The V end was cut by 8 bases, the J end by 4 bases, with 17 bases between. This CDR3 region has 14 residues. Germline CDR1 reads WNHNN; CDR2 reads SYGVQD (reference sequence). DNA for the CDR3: TGCGCCAGCTCCGAGGGGAGGTTGGTCACTGAAGCTTTCTTT. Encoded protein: CASSEGRLVTEAFF.

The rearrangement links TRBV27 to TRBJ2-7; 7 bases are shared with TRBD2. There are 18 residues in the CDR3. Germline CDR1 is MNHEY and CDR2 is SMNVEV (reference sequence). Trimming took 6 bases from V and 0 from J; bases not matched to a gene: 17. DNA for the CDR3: TGTGCCAGCAGCCCATTCGGGGGGTCGGCGGGCAACTCCTACGAGCAGTACTTC. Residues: CASSPFGGSAGNSYEQYF.

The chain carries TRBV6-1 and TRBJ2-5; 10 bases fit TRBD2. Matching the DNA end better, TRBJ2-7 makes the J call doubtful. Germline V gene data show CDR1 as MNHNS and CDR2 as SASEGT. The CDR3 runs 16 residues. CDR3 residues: CASSGGLTSGAYEQYF. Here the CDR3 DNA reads TGTGCCAGCAGTGGGGGCCTTACTAGCGGGGCATACGAGCAGTACTTC.

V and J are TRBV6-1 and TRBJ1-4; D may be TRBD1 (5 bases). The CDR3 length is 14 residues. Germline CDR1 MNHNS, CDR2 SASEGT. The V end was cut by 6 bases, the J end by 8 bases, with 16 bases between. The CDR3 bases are TGTGCCAGCAGGGTTGACAGTTTAGGAGAAAAACTGTTTTTT. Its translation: CASRVDSLGEKLFF.

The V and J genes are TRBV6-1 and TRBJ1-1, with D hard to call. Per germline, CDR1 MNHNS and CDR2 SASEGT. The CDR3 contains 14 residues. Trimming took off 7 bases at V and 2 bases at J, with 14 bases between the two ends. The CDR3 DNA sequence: TGTGCCAGCATTCTTACTGGTGCAAACACTGAAGCTTTCTTT. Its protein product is CASILTGANTEAFF.